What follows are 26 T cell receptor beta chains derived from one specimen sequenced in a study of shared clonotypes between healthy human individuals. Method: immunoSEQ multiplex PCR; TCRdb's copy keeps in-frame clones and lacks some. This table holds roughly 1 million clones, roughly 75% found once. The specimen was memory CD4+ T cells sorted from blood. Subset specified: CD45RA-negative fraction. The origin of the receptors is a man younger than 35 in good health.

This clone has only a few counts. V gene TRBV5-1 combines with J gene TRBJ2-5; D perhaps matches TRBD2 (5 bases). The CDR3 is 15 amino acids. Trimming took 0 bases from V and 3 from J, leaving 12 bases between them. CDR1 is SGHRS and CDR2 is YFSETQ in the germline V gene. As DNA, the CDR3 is TGCGCCAGCAGCTTGGACGGGAATGGAGAAGAGACCCAGTACTTC. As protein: CASSLDGNGEETQYF.

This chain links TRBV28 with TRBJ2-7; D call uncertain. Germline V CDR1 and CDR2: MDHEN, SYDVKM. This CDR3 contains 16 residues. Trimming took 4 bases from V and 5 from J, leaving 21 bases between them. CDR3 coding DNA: TGTGCCAGCAGTTCCCAGCCTCAAGGAAGTTCGGACGAGCAGTACTTC. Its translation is CASSSQPQGSSDEQYF. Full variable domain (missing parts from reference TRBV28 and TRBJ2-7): DVKVTQSSRYLVKRTGEKVFLECVQDMDHENMFWYRQDPGLGLRLIYFSYDVKMKEKGDIPEGYSVSREKKERFSLILESASTNQTSMYLCASSSQPQGSSDEQYFGPGTRLTVT.

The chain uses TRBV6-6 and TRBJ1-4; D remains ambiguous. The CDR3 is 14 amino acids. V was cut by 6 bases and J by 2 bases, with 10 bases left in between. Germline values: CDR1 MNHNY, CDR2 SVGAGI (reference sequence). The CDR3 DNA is TGTGCCAGCAGCCTCATCGGGACTAATGAAAAACTGTTTTTT. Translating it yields CASSLIGTNEKLFF.

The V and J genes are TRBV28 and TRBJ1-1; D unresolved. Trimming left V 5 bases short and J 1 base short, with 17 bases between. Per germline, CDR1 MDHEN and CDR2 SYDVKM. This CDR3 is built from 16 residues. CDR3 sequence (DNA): TGTGCCAGCAGTCTCCCATTATCCATTGCGAACACTGAAGCTTTCTTT. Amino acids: CASSLPLSIANTEAFF.

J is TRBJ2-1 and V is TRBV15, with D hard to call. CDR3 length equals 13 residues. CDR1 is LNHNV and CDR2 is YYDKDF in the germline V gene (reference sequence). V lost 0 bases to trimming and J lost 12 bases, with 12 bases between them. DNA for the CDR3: TGTGCCACCAGCAGAGATCCCCTTAGTCTGCAGTTCTTC. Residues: CATSRDPLSLQFF.

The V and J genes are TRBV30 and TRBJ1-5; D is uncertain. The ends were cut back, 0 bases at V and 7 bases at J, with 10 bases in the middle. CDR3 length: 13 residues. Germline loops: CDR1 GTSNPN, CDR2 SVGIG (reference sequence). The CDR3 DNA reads TGTGCCTGGAGTGTATACGGAGGGCAGCCCCAGCATTTT. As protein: CAWSVYGGQPQHF.

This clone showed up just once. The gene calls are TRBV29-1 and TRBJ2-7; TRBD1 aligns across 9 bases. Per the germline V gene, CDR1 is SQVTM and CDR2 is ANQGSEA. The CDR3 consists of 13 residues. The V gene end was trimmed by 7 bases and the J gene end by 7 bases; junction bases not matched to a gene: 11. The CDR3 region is CSAVKTGGVEQYF. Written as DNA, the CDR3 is TGCAGCGCTGTTAAGACAGGGGGTGTTGAGCAGTACTTC.

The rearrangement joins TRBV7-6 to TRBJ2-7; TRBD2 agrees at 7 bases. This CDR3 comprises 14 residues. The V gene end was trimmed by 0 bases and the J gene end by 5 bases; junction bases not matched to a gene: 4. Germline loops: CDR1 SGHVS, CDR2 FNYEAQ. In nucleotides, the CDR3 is TGTGCCAGCAGCTTAGCGGGAGGGCCCCACGAGCAGTACTTC. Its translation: CASSLAGGPHEQYF.

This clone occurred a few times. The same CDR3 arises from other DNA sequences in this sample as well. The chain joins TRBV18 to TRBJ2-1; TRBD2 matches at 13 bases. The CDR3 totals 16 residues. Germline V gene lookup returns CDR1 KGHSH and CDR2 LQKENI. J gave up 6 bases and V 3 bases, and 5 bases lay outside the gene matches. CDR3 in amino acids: CASSPQGLAGVNEQFF. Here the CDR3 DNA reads TGTGCCAGCTCACCCCAAGGACTAGCGGGAGTCAATGAGCAGTTCTTC.

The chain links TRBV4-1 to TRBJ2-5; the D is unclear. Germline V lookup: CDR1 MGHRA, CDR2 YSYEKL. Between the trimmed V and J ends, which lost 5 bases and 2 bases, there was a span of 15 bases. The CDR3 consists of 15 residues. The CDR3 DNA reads TGCGCCAGCAGCGGGGTAACAGTCCGACAAGAGACCCAGTACTTC. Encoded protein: CASSGVTVRQETQYF.

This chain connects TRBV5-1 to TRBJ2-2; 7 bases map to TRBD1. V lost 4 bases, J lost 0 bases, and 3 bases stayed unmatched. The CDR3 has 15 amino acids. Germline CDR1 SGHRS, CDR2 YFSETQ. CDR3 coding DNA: TGCGCCAGCAGCCAACAGGGGTCGAACACCGGGGAGCTGTTTTTT. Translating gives CASSQQGSNTGELFF.

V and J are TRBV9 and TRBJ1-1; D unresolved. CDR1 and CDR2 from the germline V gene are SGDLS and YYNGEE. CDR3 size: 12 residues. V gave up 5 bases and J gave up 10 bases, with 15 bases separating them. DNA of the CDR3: TGTGCCAGCAGTATAGGATCCGGCGTAGCTTTCTTT. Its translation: CASSIGSGVAFF.

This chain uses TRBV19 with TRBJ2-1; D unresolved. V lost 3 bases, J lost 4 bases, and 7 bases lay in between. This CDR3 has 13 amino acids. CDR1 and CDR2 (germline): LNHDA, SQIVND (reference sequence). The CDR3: CASSMASYNEQFF. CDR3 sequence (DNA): TGTGCCAGTAGTATGGCCAGTTACAATGAGCAGTTCTTC. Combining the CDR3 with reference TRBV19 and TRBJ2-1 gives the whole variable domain DGGITQSPKYLFRKEGQNVTLSCEQNLNHDAMYWYRQDPGQGLRLIYYSQIVNDFQKGDIAEGYSVSREKKESFPLTVTSAQKNPTAFYLCASSMASYNEQFFGPGTRLTVL.

Written as DNA, the CDR3 is TGTGCCTGGAGTGTCCACCGGACAAATGGCTACACCTTC. Encoded protein: CAWSVHRTNGYTF. The rearrangement links TRBV30 to TRBJ1-2, with D possibly being TRBD1 (5 bases). Trimming removed 0 bases from V and 6 bases from J, with 11 bases in between. The CDR3 spans 13 residues. The germline V gene encodes CDR1 GTSNPN and CDR2 SVGIG (reference sequence).

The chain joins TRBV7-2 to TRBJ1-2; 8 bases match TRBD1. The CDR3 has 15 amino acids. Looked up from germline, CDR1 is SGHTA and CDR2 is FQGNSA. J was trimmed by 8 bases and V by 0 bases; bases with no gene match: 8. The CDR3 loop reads CASSLAAGGAWGYTF. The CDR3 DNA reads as TGTGCCAGCAGCTTAGCCGCAGGGGGCGCGTGGGGCTACACCTTC.

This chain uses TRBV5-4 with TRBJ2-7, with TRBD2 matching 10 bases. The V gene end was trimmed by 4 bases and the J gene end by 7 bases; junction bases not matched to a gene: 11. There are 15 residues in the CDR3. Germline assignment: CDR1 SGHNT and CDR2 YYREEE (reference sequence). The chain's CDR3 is CASSVPSGSLEEQYF. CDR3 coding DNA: TGTGCCAGCAGCGTCCCTAGCGGGAGTCTAGAAGAGCAGTACTTC.

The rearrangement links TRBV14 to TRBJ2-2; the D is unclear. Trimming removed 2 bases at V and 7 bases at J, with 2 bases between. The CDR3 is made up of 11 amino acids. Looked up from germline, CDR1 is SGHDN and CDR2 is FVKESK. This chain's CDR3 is CASSQRGELFF. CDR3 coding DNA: TGTGCCAGCAGCCAACGCGGGGAGCTGTTTTTT.

The CDR3 DNA is TGTGCCAGCAGCTCCGTAGGGGGACTAGGCAATGAGCAGTTCTTC. This sequence encodes CASSSVGGLGNEQFF. The rearrangement joins TRBV5-4 to TRBJ2-1; 8 bases are a match to TRBD2. The germline gives CDR1 SGHNT, CDR2 YYREEE (reference sequence). V lost 3 bases to trimming and J lost 6 bases; unmatched junction nucleotides: 8. The CDR3 has 15 amino acids.

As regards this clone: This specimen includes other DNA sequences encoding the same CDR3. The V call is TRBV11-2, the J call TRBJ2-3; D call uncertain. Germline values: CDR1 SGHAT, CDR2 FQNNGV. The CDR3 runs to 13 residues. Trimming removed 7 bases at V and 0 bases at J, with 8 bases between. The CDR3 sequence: CASTLPSTDTQYF. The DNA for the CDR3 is TGTGCCAGCACCCTACCTAGCACAGATACGCAGTATTTT.

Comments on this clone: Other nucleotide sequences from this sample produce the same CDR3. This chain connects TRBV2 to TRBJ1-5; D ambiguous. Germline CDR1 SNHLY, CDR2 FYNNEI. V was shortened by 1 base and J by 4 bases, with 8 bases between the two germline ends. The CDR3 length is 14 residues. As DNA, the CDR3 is TGTGCCAGCAGTGAAGATTCGAATAATCAGCCCCAGCATTTT. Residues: CASSEDSNNQPQHF. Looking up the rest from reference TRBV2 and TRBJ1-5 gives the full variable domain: EPEVTQTPSHQVTQMGQEVILRCVPISNHLYFYWYRQILGQKVEFLVSFYNNEISEKSEIFDDQFSVERPDGSNFTLKIRSTKLEDSAMYFCASSEDSNNQPQHFGDGTRLSIL.

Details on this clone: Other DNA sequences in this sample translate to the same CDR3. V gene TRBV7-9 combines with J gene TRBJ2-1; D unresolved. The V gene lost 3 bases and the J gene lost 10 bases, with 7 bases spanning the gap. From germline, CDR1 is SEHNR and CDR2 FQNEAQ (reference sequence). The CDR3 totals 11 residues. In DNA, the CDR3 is TGTGCCAGCAGCTTCGTCGGGGAGCAGTTCTTC. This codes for CASSFVGEQFF.

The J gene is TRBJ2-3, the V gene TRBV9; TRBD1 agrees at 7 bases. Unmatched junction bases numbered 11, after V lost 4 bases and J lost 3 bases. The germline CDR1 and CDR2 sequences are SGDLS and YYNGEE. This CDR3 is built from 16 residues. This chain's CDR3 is CASSPRTGDGTDTQYF. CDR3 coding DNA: TGTGCCAGCAGCCCCCGGACAGGAGATGGAACAGATACGCAGTATTTT.

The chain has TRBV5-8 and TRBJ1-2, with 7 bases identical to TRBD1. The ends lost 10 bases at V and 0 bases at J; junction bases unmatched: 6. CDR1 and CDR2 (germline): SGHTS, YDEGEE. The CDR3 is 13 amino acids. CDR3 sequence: CADTDRANYGYTF. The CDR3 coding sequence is TGTGCCGATACCGACAGGGCTAACTATGGCTACACCTTC.

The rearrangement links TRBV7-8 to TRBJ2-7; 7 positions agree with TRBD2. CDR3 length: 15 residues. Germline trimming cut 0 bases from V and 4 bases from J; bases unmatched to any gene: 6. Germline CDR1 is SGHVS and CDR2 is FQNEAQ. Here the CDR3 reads CASSLAWGGKYEQYF. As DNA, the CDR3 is TGTGCCAGCAGCTTAGCATGGGGGGGAAAGTACGAGCAGTACTTC.

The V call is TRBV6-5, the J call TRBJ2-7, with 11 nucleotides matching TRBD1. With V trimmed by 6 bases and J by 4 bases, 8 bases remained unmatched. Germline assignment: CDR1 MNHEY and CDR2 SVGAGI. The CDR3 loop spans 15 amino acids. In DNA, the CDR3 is TGTGCCAGCAGCCGGTTGGACAGGGGGCTGTACGAGCAGTACTTC. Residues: CASSRLDRGLYEQYF.

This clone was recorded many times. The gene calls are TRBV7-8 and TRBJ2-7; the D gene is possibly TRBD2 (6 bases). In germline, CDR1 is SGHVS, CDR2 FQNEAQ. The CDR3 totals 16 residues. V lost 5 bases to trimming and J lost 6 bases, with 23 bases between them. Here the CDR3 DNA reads TGTGCCAGCAGCCGCCGGGGACGCCTCACCGGGAGCGAGCAGTACTTC. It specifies CASSRRGRLTGSEQYF.